Shown below are 10 T cell receptor beta chains from a single sample sequenced in a study of regulatory T cells (dated by TCRdb to the late 2010s). Here is what the overall study found, with its caveats: Hydrophobic residues at CDR3 positions 6 and 7 were enriched in conventional CD4+ T cells from CD3G-deficient patients, which suggests more self-reactive specificities.

What these receptors recognize is not known. Receptors were amplified or captured by the immunoSEQ multiplex PCR assay. The multiplex PCR relied on 52 forward TRBV primers and 13 reverse TRBJ primers, and amplification bias was corrected through assay-based and computational methods. TCRdb took this table from immuneACCESS and kept in-frame rearrangements with V and J called. Such tables lack part of the clones; where checked against another copy, unresolved V genes explain under half of the gap, and the rest is unexplained. Counted in this sample were about 15,000 clones; 84% of them appeared once. 8% of the sample comes from the top ten. Sequencing input: conventional CD4+ T cells sorted from blood. These receptors were collected from a person aged 25 to 40 with CD3G deficiency.

V and J are TRBV6-1 and TRBJ2-7; no definite D call. The germline V gene has CDR1 MNHNS and CDR2 SASEGT. CDR3 size: 12 residues. V gave up 4 bases and J gave up 6 bases, with 10 bases separating them. The CDR3 sequence: CASSVTPVEQYF. CDR3 DNA sequence: TGTGCCAGCAGTGTAACTCCTGTCGAGCAGTACTTC.

This chain joins TRBV6-1 and TRBJ2-5; tentatively, D is TRBD2 (5 bases). The CDR3 is 14 residues long. Germline lookup yields CDR1 MNHNS and CDR2 SASEGT. The V gene lost 2 bases and the J gene lost 11 bases, with 18 bases spanning the gap. In DNA, the CDR3 is TGTGCCAGCAGTGAAATAGCTAGGGTGGGAGAGCAGTACTTC. Encoded protein: CASSEIARVGEQYF.

The rearrangement joins TRBV5-1 to TRBJ2-7, with 7 bases fitting TRBD1. After removal of 3 bases from V and 1 base from J, the junction contained 7 bases not matched to a gene. The CDR3 runs to 15 residues. Germline assignment: CDR1 SGHRS and CDR2 YFSETQ. The CDR3 sequence: CASSSPTTGSYEQYF. The CDR3 nucleotides are TGCGCCAGCAGCTCCCCGACGACAGGGTCCTACGAGCAGTACTTC.

The chain has TRBV28 and TRBJ1-2; weak D call: TRBD1 (5 bases). The CDR3 is 15 residues long. V was cut by 7 bases and J by 0 bases, with 15 bases left in between. Germline-derived CDR1 and CDR2 are MDHEN and SYDVKM. This CDR3 is CASTKRGTSNYGYTF. CDR3 nucleotide sequence: TGTGCCAGCACCAAAAGGGGAACCTCTAACTATGGCTACACCTTC.

The V call is TRBV19, the J call TRBJ2-1, with TRBD1 matching over 7 bases. Germline V gene sequence: CDR1 LNHDA, CDR2 SQIVND (reference sequence). This CDR3 comprises 14 residues. J gave up 6 bases and V 6 bases, and 8 bases lay outside the gene matches. As DNA, the CDR3 is TGTGCCAGTAGCAGAAAAACAGGGGCCAATGAGCAGTTCTTC. Translated, it gives CASSRKTGANEQFF.

The genes are TRBV10-2 and TRBJ2-1, with D tentatively TRBD2 (5 bases). The V gene's germline CDR1 is WSHSY and CDR2 SAAADI. This CDR3 is built from 16 residues. V was pared by 6 bases and J by 0 bases, with 15 bases between. As DNA, the CDR3 is TGCGCCAGCAGGCCCGGACTCTTCAGCTCCTACAATGAGCAGTTCTTC. Encoded protein: CASRPGLFSSYNEQFF.

Only one count was recorded for this clone. The chain couples TRBV5-1 to TRBJ1-1, with 7 bases lining up with TRBD1. Trimming at V came to 2 bases and at J to 5 bases, leaving 6 bases not matched to a gene. The CDR3 runs 14 residues. Germline loops: CDR1 SGHRS, CDR2 YFSETQ. The CDR3 is CASSLQGRGTEAFF. As DNA, the CDR3 is TGCGCCAGCAGCTTACAGGGGCGTGGAACTGAAGCTTTCTTT.

The chain is built from TRBV5-1 and TRBJ2-1; 12 bases are a match to TRBD2. CDR1 is SGHRS, CDR2 YFSETQ, per germline. The CDR3 runs to 15 residues. The V gene end was trimmed by 6 bases and the J gene end by 5 bases; junction bases not matched to a gene: 6. The CDR3 DNA is TGCGCCAGCACGACGGGACTAGCGGGTAACAATGAGCAGTTCTTC. This gives the protein CASTTGLAGNNEQFF.

This chain links TRBV5-1 with TRBJ2-4; the D gene is possibly TRBD2 (5 bases). Germline assignment: CDR1 SGHRS and CDR2 YFSETQ. There are 18 residues in the CDR3. Trimming cost V 0 bases and J 2 bases, with 18 bases left between them. The CDR3 coding sequence is TGCGCCAGCAGCTTGGTAAGGCAGGTCGGGAATTCCAAAAACATTCAGTACTTC. It yields the protein CASSLVRQVGNSKNIQYF.

A word on this clone: An end of the junction differs from the germline gene, which may be a read error. This chain links TRBV7-8 with TRBJ2-7, with 8 bases identical to TRBD1. This CDR3 region has 15 residues. The germline gives CDR1 SGHVS, CDR2 FQNEAQ. CDR3 sequence: CASSLAQGGPYEQYF. The DNA for the CDR3 is TGTGCCAGCAGCCTAGCACAGGGGGGCCCCTACGAGCAGTACTTC.